These 11 T cell receptor beta chains were sequenced from one sample in a study of CD8+CD57+ T cells in acquired aplastic anemia. Investigators profiled TCR beta VDJ and CDR3 from genomic DNA template. Each CDR3 protein is one row after TCRdb ran MiXCR on the reads. This table has under 350,000 distinct CDR3 sequences, approximately 58% appearing once. Only patients with CD8+CD57+ cell expansion on flow cytometry were chosen for sequencing. The specimen was sorted CD4+, CD8+, or CD8+CD57+ T cells (not recorded which) from PBMCs. Source of these receptors: a human donor with aplastic anemia.

This clonotype was seen a single time. The chain recombines TRBV9 with TRBJ1-2; a possible D gene is TRBD1 (5 bases). From germline, CDR1 is SGDLS and CDR2 YYNGEE. This CDR3 region has 15 residues. V lost 3 bases and J lost 1, with 13 bases in between. CDR3 nucleotides: TGTGCCAGCAGCGCACCGGGACTGGTTAACTATGGCTACACCTTC. It is translated as CASSAPGLVNYGYTF.

This clonotype was observed at least ten times. The genes are TRBV20-1 and TRBJ2-6; 8 nucleotides align to TRBD1. The CDR3 is made up of 18 amino acids. In germline, CDR1 is DFQATT, CDR2 SNEGSKA (reference sequence). Unmatched junction bases numbered 11, after V lost 0 bases and J lost 4 bases. DNA of the CDR3: TGCAGTGCTAGAGATCGCTGGCAGGGGGCGAGAGGGGCCAACGTCCTGACTTTC. Protein: CSARDRWQGARGANVLTF.

The V call is TRBV7-2, the J call TRBJ2-5; no reliable D call. V gave up 0 bases and J gave up 5 bases, with 10 bases separating them. Germline-derived CDR1 and CDR2 are SGHTA and FQGNSA. The CDR3 length is 14 residues. CDR3 region: CASSLAERSETQYF. The CDR3 DNA follows: TGTGCCAGCAGCTTAGCGGAGCGATCCGAGACCCAGTACTTC.

In its sample, this clonotype was seen many times. V gene TRBV20-1 combines with J gene TRBJ2-7; a possible D gene is TRBD2 (6 bases). V lost 0 bases to trimming and J lost 3 bases, with 15 bases between them. This CDR3 has 15 residues. Germline V CDR1 and CDR2: DFQATT, SNEGSKA (reference sequence). The chain's CDR3 is CSAREAAGTGYEQYF. In DNA, the CDR3 is TGCAGTGCTAGAGAAGCCGCCGGGACTGGCTACGAGCAGTACTTC.

This clonotype has a count of ten or more. This chain joins TRBV7-9 and TRBJ2-1, with TRBD2 as a possible D gene (6 bases). Germline CDR1 SEHNR, CDR2 FQNEAQ (reference sequence). This CDR3 spans 16 amino acids. Trimming took off 4 bases at V and 10 bases at J, with 23 bases between the two ends. The CDR3 is CASSSETLASIKEQFF. The CDR3 region has the DNA TGTGCCAGCAGCTCCGAAACACTAGCTTCGATAAAGGAGCAGTTCTTC.

This clonotype was recorded a few times. This sequence joins TRBV25-1 and TRBJ2-7; no definite D call. The CDR3 is 13 amino acids. The V and J ends lost 2 bases and 3 bases respectively, with 8 bases between them. The V gene's germline CDR1 is MGHDK and CDR2 SYGVNS. The CDR3: CASSEARLYEQYF. The CDR3 DNA reads as TGTGCCAGCAGTGAAGCCAGGCTCTACGAGCAGTACTTC.

This clonotype was seen more than once but under ten times. The chain links TRBV20-1 to TRBJ1-2, with TRBD1 matching over 9 bases. The germline CDR1 and CDR2 sequences are DFQATT and SNEGSKA (reference sequence). The CDR3 is made up of 13 amino acids. The J segment lost 7 bases and the V segment lost 5 bases, leaving 8 bases of the junction unmatched. The CDR3 DNA reads as TGCAGTGCTGAGACTGGGACAGGGTCTGGCTACACCTTC. Its protein is CSAETGTGSGYTF.

The chain employs TRBV6-1 and TRBJ2-1; a weak D match, TRBD1 (6 bases). CDR3 size: 16 residues. Germline CDR1 is MNHNS and CDR2 is SASEGT. The ends were cut back, 1 base at V and 2 bases at J, with 12 bases in the middle. The CDR3 spells CASSEGTAYPYNEQFF. CDR3 nucleotide sequence: TGTGCCAGCAGTGAAGGGACAGCCTATCCCTACAATGAGCAGTTCTTC.

V usage is TRBV2 and J usage is TRBJ1-1, with TRBD1 matching 7 bases. CDR3 size: 13 residues. The J segment lost 3 bases and the V segment lost 7 bases, leaving 5 bases of the junction unmatched. Germline V CDR1 and CDR2: SNHLY, FYNNEI. The CDR3, as DNA: TGTGCCAGCATGATTAGGGGGCACACTGAAGCTTTCTTT. Translated: CASMIRGHTEAFF.

This clonotype was counted ten times or more. The rearrangement joins TRBV20-1 to TRBJ1-2, with TRBD1 matching 11 bases. Germline values: CDR1 DFQATT, CDR2 SNEGSKA (reference sequence). J was trimmed by 2 bases and V by 3 bases; bases with no gene match: 5. The CDR3 is made up of 15 amino acids. The CDR3 DNA reads TGCAGTGCTAGTAGGGGGACAGGGGGAAACTATGGCTACACCTTC. This translates into CSASRGTGGNYGYTF.

The genes are TRBV15 and TRBJ1-6, with D possibly being TRBD1 (5 bases). V was cut by 3 bases and J by 13 bases, with 13 bases left in between. The CDR3 loop spans 13 amino acids. Per germline, CDR1 LNHNV and CDR2 YYDKDF (reference sequence). CDR3: CATSSPSWGPLHF. The DNA for the CDR3 is TGTGCCACCAGCAGCCCCTCTTGGGGCCCCCTCCACTTT.